The 28 T cell receptor beta chains in this list originate from one sample, sequenced in a study of T-cell memory formation after mild COVID-19. A single record per CDR3 protein comes from TCRdb applying MiXCR to the 5' RACE reads. The table has about 320,000 distinct CDR3 sequences, around an eighth seen once. Material for sequencing was PBMCs or a T cell subset sorted from them (not recorded which). Every receptor here comes from a man aged 18 to 30 who had mild COVID-19 (a few samples of this study predate the infection). Cell type and time point are not known.

This clonotype showed up just a few times. The rearrangement uses TRBV6-5 and TRBJ2-7; D gene unclear. This CDR3 contains 13 residues. V was pared by 7 bases and J by 2 bases, with 12 bases between. Germline-derived CDR1 and CDR2 are MNHEY and SVGAGI. This CDR3 reads CASTTAGAYEQYF. The DNA for the CDR3 is TGTGCCAGCACCACTGCCGGAGCCTACGAGCAGTACTTC.

Concerning this clonotype: A read error is possible here, since a much larger clone lies one base away. V and J are TRBV7-8 and TRBJ2-7; D possibly corresponds to TRBD2 (6 bases). This CDR3 spans 13 amino acids. Deletions cut 5 bases from V and 2 bases from J, with 10 bases between. Germline CDR1 and CDR2: SGHVS and FQNEAQ. CDR3 region: CASSHGGAYEQYF. The CDR3 nucleotides are TGTGCCAGCAGCCACGGGGGAGCCTACGAGCAGTACTTC.

The chain is built from TRBV6-5 and TRBJ2-7; TRBD1 matches at 8 bases. V shed 3 bases and J 2 bases; nucleotides not matched to a gene: 3. This CDR3 spans 14 amino acids. CDR1 and CDR2 from the germline V gene are MNHEY and SVGAGI. CDR3 sequence (DNA): TGTGCCAGCAGTTATGGGACAGGTACCTACGAGCAGTACTTC. As protein: CASSYGTGTYEQYF.

This chain links TRBV29-1 with TRBJ2-3, with D possibly being TRBD1 (6 bases). V lost 2 bases, J lost 4 bases, and 10 bases lay in between. Germline CDR1 is SQVTM and CDR2 is ANQGSEA. CDR3 size: 13 residues. The CDR3 loop is CSVELGQPDTQYF. DNA for the CDR3: TGCAGCGTTGAACTCGGACAGCCAGATACGCAGTATTTT.

V is TRBV5-1 and J is TRBJ1-6, with D perhaps matching TRBD1 (5 bases). CDR1 and CDR2 (germline): SGHRS, YFSETQ. The CDR3 is 16 residues long. V lost 3 bases, J lost 3 bases, and 13 bases lay in between. CDR3 coding DNA: TGCGCCAGCAGCTCTTGGACAAGTGGCTATAATTCACCCCTCCACTTT. It specifies CASSSWTSGYNSPLHF.

The chain uses TRBV9 and TRBJ2-1; D is undetermined. The V gene's germline CDR1 is SGDLS and CDR2 YYNGEE. V was pared by 0 bases and J by 6 bases, with 16 bases between. The CDR3 covers 16 residues. CDR3 coding DNA: TGTGCCAGCAGCGTAGTCGGCGTGTACGGATCCAATGAGCAGTTCTTC. It codes for CASSVVGVYGSNEQFF.

This clonotype occurred a few times. This sequence joins TRBV7-2 and TRBJ2-7; 11 nucleotides align to TRBD2. The CDR3 runs to 15 residues. Germline trimming cut 4 bases from V and 5 bases from J; bases unmatched to any gene: 7. CDR1 SGHTA and CDR2 FQGNSA come from the germline V gene. In DNA, the CDR3 is TGTGCCAGCAGCTCCCGACTAGCGGGGAAGGACGAGCAGTACTTC. Its protein product is CASSSRLAGKDEQYF.

The gene calls are TRBV6-2 or TRBV6-3 and TRBJ2-3; D possibly uses TRBD1 or TRBD2 (5 bases each). This CDR3 is 15 amino acids long. Germline lookup yields CDR1 MNHEY and CDR2 SVGEGT. V lost 7 bases and J 4 bases, leaving 18 bases between the germline ends. DNA of the CDR3: TGTGCCAGCACTCCCGGAGGAAGAGGGGCAGATACGCAGTATTTT. Its protein product is CASTPGGRGADTQYF.

This clonotype was found a few times. CDR3 amino acids: CASSQPGGRTGELFF. CDR3 nucleotides: TGCGCCAGCAGCCAACCAGGGGGCCGGACCGGGGAGCTGTTTTTT. The chain is built from TRBV4-1 and TRBJ2-2; 8 positions match TRBD1. This CDR3 is 15 amino acids long. V gave up 2 bases and J gave up 5 bases; unmatched junction bases: 4. Germline V lookup: CDR1 MGHRA, CDR2 YSYEKL.

This clonotype has a handful of counts. This chain uses TRBV6-5 with TRBJ1-1; D possibly corresponds to TRBD1 (5 bases). Germline V gene sequence: CDR1 MNHEY, CDR2 SVGAGI. This CDR3 spans 17 amino acids. The ends were cut back, 6 bases at V and 1 base at J, with 21 bases in the middle. The CDR3, as DNA: TGTGCCAGCAGACAACAACCCATTGGGAGGGGGAACACTGAAGCTTTCTTT. Its protein product is CASRQQPIGRGNTEAFF.

This clonotype has a handful of counts. This chain uses TRBV29-1 with TRBJ2-2, with D unclear. The CDR3 loop spans 12 amino acids. The V gene lost 7 bases and the J gene lost 5 bases, with 11 bases spanning the gap. Per the germline V gene, CDR1 is SQVTM and CDR2 is ANQGSEA. CDR3 DNA sequence: TGCAGCGCTGACACTTATACCGGGGAGCTGTTTTTT. It yields the protein CSADTYTGELFF.

This clonotype was seen many times. The chain carries TRBV12-3 or TRBV12-4 and TRBJ1-2, with D possibly being TRBD1 (6 bases). Between the trimmed V and J ends, which lost 3 bases and 4 bases, there was a span of 9 bases. The CDR3 consists of 13 residues. The CDR3 sequence is CASSFPDSYGYTF. DNA for the CDR3: TGTGCCAGCAGTTTCCCGGACAGCTATGGCTACACCTTC.

V gene TRBV5-6 combines with J gene TRBJ1-1, with D maybe TRBD1 (5 bases). The CDR3 length is 16 residues. V lost 4 bases, J lost 4 bases, and 20 bases lay in between. The V gene's germline CDR1 is SGHDT and CDR2 YYEEEE. The DNA for the CDR3 is TGTGCCAGCAGCCCAAGGGACGGGAGGGTACGCACTGAAGCTTTCTTT. This translates into CASSPRDGRVRTEAFF.

V usage is TRBV7-9 and J usage is TRBJ2-7; TRBD2 matches at 7 bases. The CDR3 contains 18 residues. CDR1 is SEHNR and CDR2 is FQNEAQ in the germline V gene (reference sequence). J gave up 0 bases and V 1 base, and 12 bases lay outside the gene matches. The CDR3 DNA reads TGTGCCAGCAGCTTAGGAAGGGAGGGCGAAAGGAGCTCCTACGAGCAGTACTTC. Translated, it gives CASSLGREGERSSYEQYF.

The genes are TRBV2 and TRBJ2-5; D is unclear. Between the trimmed V and J ends, which lost 2 bases and 5 bases, there was a span of 9 bases. CDR1 is SNHLY and CDR2 is FYNNEI in the germline V gene. This CDR3 is built from 13 residues. CDR3 DNA: TGTGCCAGCAGTGAATATAGGTTGGAGACCCAGTACTTC. Translation gives CASSEYRLETQYF.

This sequence joins TRBV5-1 and TRBJ2-7, with D unresolved. Germline V gene sequence: CDR1 SGHRS, CDR2 YFSETQ. The CDR3 contains 14 residues. V was pared by 0 bases and J by 5 bases, with 12 bases between. DNA for the CDR3: TGCGCCAGCAGCTTGGTTCCACAAGGTGACGAGCAGTACTTC. It yields the protein CASSLVPQGDEQYF.

This clonotype was counted between two and nine times. This rearrangement joins TRBV29-1 to TRBJ1-2; D is ambiguous. V dropped 3 bases and J dropped 2 bases, with 13 bases sitting between them. Per the germline V gene, CDR1 is SQVTM and CDR2 is ANQGSEA. The CDR3 runs to 14 residues. This CDR3 reads CSVEDRILNYGYTF. In nucleotides, the CDR3 is TGCAGCGTTGAGGACCGAATTTTGAACTATGGCTACACCTTC.

The CDR3 region has the DNA TGCGCCAGCAGCTTGGACAGAATAGAGACCCAGTACTTC. It is translated as CASSLDRIETQYF. The chain recombines TRBV5-1 with TRBJ2-5; D is undetermined. The V end was cut by 0 bases, the J end by 4 bases, with 7 bases between. Per the germline V gene, CDR1 is SGHRS and CDR2 is YFSETQ. The CDR3 is 13 amino acids.

There are a few counts of this clonotype. V usage is TRBV5-1 and J usage is TRBJ2-1, with 8 bases fitting TRBD1. V gave up 4 bases and J gave up 7 bases; unmatched junction bases: 7. This CDR3 is 14 amino acids long. Germline CDR1 is SGHRS and CDR2 is YFSETQ. In DNA form, the CDR3 reads TGCGCCAGCAGCAGGGGGACAGGATGGAATGAGCAGTTCTTC. Translated, it gives CASSRGTGWNEQFF.

This clonotype was counted at least ten times. The chain links TRBV4-1 to TRBJ1-1; D perhaps matches TRBD1 (5 bases). Trimming took off 0 bases at V and 8 bases at J, with 16 bases between the two ends. The CDR3 length is 15 residues. The germline CDR1 and CDR2 sequences are MGHRA and YSYEKL. For the CDR3, the DNA is TGCGCCAGCAGCCAAGATACCCGGGACGTACTCGAAGCTTTCTTT. It encodes CASSQDTRDVLEAFF.

This clonotype was seen at least ten times. The chain couples TRBV7-6 to TRBJ1-3, with unresolved D. The CDR3 length is 12 residues. Per the germline V gene, CDR1 is SGHVS and CDR2 is FNYEAQ. V gave up 6 bases and J gave up 1 base, with 4 bases separating them. The CDR3 region has the DNA TGTGCCAGCAGAGGTTCTGGAAACACCATATATTTT. Translating it yields CASRGSGNTIYF.

This clonotype was counted a few times. The J gene is TRBJ2-1, the V gene TRBV11-2, with 8 positions matching TRBD2. CDR3 length equals 16 residues. The V gene's germline CDR1 is SGHAT and CDR2 FQNNGV. The ends lost 5 bases at V and 4 bases at J; junction bases unmatched: 10. Written as DNA, the CDR3 is TGTGCCAGCAGCAGGCTCGGGGGGGGCGCATACAATGAGCAGTTCTTC. Encoded protein: CASSRLGGGAYNEQFF.

The rearrangement joins TRBV5-1 to TRBJ2-7, with D tentatively TRBD1 (6 bases). Trimming pared 4 bases from V and 6 bases from J, leaving 20 bases between. The germline CDR1 and CDR2 sequences are SGHRS and YFSETQ. The CDR3 contains 15 residues. CDR3 amino acids: CASSVDGGGTSEQYF. CDR3 sequence (DNA): TGCGCCAGCAGCGTGGATGGGGGCGGTACCTCCGAGCAGTACTTC.

This clonotype was seen many times. The chain has TRBV5-1 and TRBJ2-5; D not certain. V was trimmed by 1 base and J by 4 bases, leaving 8 bases between them. The CDR3 extends over 13 amino acids. Germline-derived CDR1 and CDR2 are SGHRS and YFSETQ. The CDR3, as DNA: TGCGCCAGCAGCTTGCTGGTTGTAGAGACCCAGTACTTC. It translates to CASSLLVVETQYF.

Only a few counts were recorded for this clonotype. The CDR3 bases are TGTGCCAGCAACATGGCAGGAGGGGACACTGAAGCTTTCTTT. Translating gives CASNMAGGDTEAFF. This chain links TRBV9 with TRBJ1-1, with a weak D call TRBD1 (5 bases). V dropped 6 bases and J dropped 3 bases, with 15 bases sitting between them. The CDR3 runs to 14 residues. Germline V CDR1 and CDR2: SGDLS, YYNGEE.

A remark on this clonotype: The junction departs from germline at one end; a sequencing error may be responsible. The chain joins TRBV4-3 to TRBJ1-6, with a tentative D call TRBD1 (5 bases). Germline values: CDR1 LGHNA, CDR2 YSLEER. The CDR3 consists of 16 residues. CDR3 nucleotide sequence: TGCTCCAGCAGCCCCTCAGGACATGGCTATAATTCACCCCTCCACTTT. Its protein product is CSSSPSGHGYNSPLHF.

Of note for this clonotype: A read error may explain this, as a much larger clone is one base away. This chain joins TRBV12-3 or TRBV12-4 and TRBJ2-1; D gene uncertain. The CDR3 is 11 residues long. The V gene lost 3 bases and the J gene lost 7 bases, with 4 bases spanning the gap. CDR3 sequence reads: CASSFMNEQFF. Here the CDR3 DNA reads TGTGCCAGCAGTTTTATGAATGAGCAGTTCTTC.

This clonotype appeared many times. This chain uses TRBV28 with TRBJ2-7; D is ambiguous. The V gene lost 2 bases and the J gene lost 3 bases, with 8 bases spanning the gap. The germline V gene encodes CDR1 MDHEN and CDR2 SYDVKM. This CDR3 comprises 13 residues. The CDR3 nucleotides are TGTGCCAGCAGTTTAGCCGCCGGCTACGAGCAGTACGTC. Translation gives CASSLAAGYEQYV.